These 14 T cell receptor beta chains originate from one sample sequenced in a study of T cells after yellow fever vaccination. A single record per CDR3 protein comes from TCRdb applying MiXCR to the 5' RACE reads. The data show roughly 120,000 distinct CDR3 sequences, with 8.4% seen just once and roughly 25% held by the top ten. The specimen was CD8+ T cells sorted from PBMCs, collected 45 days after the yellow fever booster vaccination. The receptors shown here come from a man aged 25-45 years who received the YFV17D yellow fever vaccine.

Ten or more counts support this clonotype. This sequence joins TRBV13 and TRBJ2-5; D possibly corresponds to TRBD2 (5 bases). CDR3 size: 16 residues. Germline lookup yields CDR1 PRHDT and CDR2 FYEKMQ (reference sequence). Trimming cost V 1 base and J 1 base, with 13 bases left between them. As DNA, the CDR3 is TGTGCCAGCAGCTTAGTGGCAGAGGGAATCCAAGAGACCCAGTACTTC. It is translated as CASSLVAEGIQETQYF.

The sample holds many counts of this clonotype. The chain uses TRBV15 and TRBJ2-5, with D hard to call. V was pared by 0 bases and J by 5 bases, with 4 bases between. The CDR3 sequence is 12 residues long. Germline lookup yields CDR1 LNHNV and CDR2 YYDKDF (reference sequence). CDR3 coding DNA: TGTGCCACCAGCAGAGAGGGGGAGACCCAGTACTTC. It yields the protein CATSREGETQYF.

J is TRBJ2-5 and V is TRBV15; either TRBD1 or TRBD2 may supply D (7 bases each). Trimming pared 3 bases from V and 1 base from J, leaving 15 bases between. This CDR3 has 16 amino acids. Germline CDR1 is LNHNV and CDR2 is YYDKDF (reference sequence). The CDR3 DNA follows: TGTGCCACCAGCAGGGGGGGGACAGAGTTCCAAGAGACCCAGTACTTC. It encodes CATSRGGTEFQETQYF. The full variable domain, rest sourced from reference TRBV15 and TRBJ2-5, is DAMVIQNPRYQVTQFGKPVTLSCSQTLNHNVMYWYQQKSSQAPKLLFHYYDKDFNNEADTPDNFQSRRPNTSFCFLDIRSPGLGDTAMYLCATSRGGTEFQETQYFGPGTRLLVL.

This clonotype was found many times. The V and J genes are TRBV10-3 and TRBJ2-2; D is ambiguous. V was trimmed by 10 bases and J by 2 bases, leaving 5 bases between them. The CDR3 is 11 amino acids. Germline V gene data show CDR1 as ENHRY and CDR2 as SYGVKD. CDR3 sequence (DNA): TGTGCCACCCTCAACACCGGGGAGCTGTTTTTT. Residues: CATLNTGELFF.

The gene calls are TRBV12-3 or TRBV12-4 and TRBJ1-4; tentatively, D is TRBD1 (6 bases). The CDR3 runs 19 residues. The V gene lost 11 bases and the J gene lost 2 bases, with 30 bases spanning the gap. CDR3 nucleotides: TGTGCCTTCAGTTTCGTCGGGGACATAGGGGTATCCACTAATGAAAAACTGTTTTTT. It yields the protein CAFSFVGDIGVSTNEKLFF.

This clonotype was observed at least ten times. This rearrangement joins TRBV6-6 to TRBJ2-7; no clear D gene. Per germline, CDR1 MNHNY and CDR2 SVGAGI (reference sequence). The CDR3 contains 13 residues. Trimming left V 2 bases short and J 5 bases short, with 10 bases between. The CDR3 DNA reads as TGTGCCAGCAGTTACCTTGAGGCCGACGAGCAGTACTTC. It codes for CASSYLEADEQYF.

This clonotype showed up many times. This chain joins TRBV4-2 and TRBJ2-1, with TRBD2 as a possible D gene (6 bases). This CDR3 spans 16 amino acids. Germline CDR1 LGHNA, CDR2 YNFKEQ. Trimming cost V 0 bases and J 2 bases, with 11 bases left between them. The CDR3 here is CASSQDPGLTYNEQFF. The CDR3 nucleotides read TGTGCCAGCAGCCAAGACCCGGGACTTACCTACAATGAGCAGTTCTTC.

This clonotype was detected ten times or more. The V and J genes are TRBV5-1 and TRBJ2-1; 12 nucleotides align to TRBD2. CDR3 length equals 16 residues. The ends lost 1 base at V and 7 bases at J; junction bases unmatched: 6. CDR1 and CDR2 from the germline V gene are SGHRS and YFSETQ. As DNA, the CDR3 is TGCGCCAGCAGCTTGACCCTAGCGGGAGGGTATAATGAGCAGTTCTTC. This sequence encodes CASSLTLAGGYNEQFF.

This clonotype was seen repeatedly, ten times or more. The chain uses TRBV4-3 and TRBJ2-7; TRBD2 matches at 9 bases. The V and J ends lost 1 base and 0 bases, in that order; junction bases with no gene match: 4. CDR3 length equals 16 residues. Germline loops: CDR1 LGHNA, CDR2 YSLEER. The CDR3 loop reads CASSQGGLADSYEQYF. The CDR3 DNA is TGCGCCAGCAGCCAAGGGGGACTAGCAGACTCCTACGAGCAGTACTTC.

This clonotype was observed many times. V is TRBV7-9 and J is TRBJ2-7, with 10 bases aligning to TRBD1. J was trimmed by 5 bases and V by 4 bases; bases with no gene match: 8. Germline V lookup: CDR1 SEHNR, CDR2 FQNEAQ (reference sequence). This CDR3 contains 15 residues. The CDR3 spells CASSSGTGVLNEQYF. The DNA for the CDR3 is TGTGCCAGCAGCTCCGGGACAGGGGTTCTCAACGAGCAGTACTTC.

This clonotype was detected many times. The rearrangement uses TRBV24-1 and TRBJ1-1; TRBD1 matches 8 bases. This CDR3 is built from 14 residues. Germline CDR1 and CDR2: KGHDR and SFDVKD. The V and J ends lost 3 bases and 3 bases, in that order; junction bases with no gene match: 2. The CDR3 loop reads CATSDGQGYTEAFF. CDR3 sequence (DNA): TGTGCCACCAGTGATGGACAGGGATACACTGAAGCTTTCTTT.

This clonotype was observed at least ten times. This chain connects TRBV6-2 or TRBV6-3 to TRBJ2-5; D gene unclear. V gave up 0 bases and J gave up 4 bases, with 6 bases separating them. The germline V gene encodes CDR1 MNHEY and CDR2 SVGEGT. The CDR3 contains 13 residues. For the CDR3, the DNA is TGTGCCAGCAGTTACTCGCCTGGAGAGACCCAGTACTTC. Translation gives CASSYSPGETQYF.

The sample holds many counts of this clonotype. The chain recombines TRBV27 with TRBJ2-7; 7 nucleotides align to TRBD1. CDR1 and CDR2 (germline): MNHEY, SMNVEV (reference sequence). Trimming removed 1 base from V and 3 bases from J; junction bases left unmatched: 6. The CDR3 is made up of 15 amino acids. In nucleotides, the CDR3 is TGTGCCAGCAGTTTATTACAGGGGATAGGCTACGAGCAGTACTTC. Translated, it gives CASSLLQGIGYEQYF.

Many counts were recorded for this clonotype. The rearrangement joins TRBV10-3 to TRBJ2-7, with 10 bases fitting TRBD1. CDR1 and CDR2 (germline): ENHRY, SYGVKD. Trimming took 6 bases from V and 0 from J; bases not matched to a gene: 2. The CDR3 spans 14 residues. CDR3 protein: CAIRGQGTSYEQYF. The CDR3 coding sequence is TGTGCCATCAGGGGACAGGGGACCTCCTACGAGCAGTACTTC.